This is a list of T cell receptor beta chains from one sample in a study of T cells in Graves' hyperthyroidism and ophthalmopathy. TCRdb ran MiXCR on the multiplex PCR reads and lists one entry per CDR3 protein. Among hundreds of thousands of distinct CDR3 sequences listed, around 39% were seen once. The specimen was blood. The receptors stem from a man aged 18 to 29 with Graves' hyperthyroidism. CDR3s include the opening cysteine and the closing phenylalanine or tryptophan. The D gene is left open where the match is weak. Clone size, where shown, is once, few, many, or a class for clones that have expanded.

v_call	d_call	clone_size	j_call	cdr3_aa	cdr3_nt
TRBV20-1	TRBD2	-	TRBJ2-5	CSARGSGVVAGMETQYF	TGCAGTGCTAGAGGGAGCGGGGTAGTAGCGGGGATGGAGACCCAGTACTTC
TRBV27	TRBD1	-	TRBJ1-5	CASSLGTGLSPQHF	TGTGCCAGCAGTTTGGGGACAGGGCTATCGCCCCAGCATTTT
TRBV15	TRBD1	many	TRBJ2-7	CATSRETGYEQYF	TGTGCCACCAGCAGGGAGACAGGGTACGAGCAGTACTTC
TRBV5-6	-	-	TRBJ1-1	CASRNWGSTEAFF	TGTGCCAGCAGAAACTGGGGTTCTACTGAAGCTTTCTTT
TRBV25-1	TRBD2	many	TRBJ2-5	CATQGPAGGQETQYF	TGTGCCACCCAAGGGCCAGCGGGAGGCCAAGAGACCCAGTACTTC
TRBV10-3	-	-	TRBJ2-5	CAISESGSYQETQYF	TGTGCCATCAGTGAGTCGGGCAGCTACCAAGAGACCCAGTACTTC
TRBV29-1	-	many	TRBJ2-7	CSVLGQGVEQYF	TGCAGCGTGCTGGGCCAGGGAGTCGAGCAGTACTTC
TRBV7-9	TRBD1	-	TRBJ2-6	CASSLKGQQSPGANVLTF	TGTGCCAGCAGCTTAAAGGGACAGCAATCCCCTGGGGCCAACGTCCTGACTTTC
TRBV10-3	-	many	TRBJ2-5	CAISGGRTGQETQYF	TGTGCCATCAGTGGAGGGAGGACAGGTCAAGAGACCCAGTACTTC
TRBV5-5	-	few	TRBJ2-7	CASSLATGRSYEQYF	TGTGCCAGCAGCTTGGCGACAGGACGCTCCTACGAGCAGTACTTC
TRBV7-2	-	-	TRBJ1-1	CASSLALAGSTEAFF	TGTGCCAGCAGCTTAGCATTAGCAGGATCCACTGAAGCTTTCTTT
TRBV10-3	TRBD1	many	TRBJ1-4	CATGTGDNEKLFF	TGTGCCACCGGGACAGGAGATAATGAAAAACTGTTTTTT
TRBV7-2	-	few	TRBJ1-5	CASSLGQRGRETQHF	TGTGCCAGCAGCCTCGGGCAGCGTGGCCGGGAGACCCAGCATTTT
TRBV19	-	-	TRBJ1-5	CASSIWTVNQPQHF	TGTGCCAGTAGTATATGGACGGTCAATCAGCCCCAGCATTTT
TRBV10-3	-	many	TRBJ1-5	CAISEGRRNQPQHF	TGTGCCATCAGTGAGGGCAGACGGAATCAGCCCCAGCATTTT
TRBV5-6	TRBD1	-	TRBJ1-5	CASSRVGGGTGDQPQHF	TGCGCCAGCAGCCGCGTGGGCGGCGGGACAGGGGATCAGCCCCAGCATTTT
TRBV13	TRBD1	-	TRBJ2-7	CASSPGTGVWEQYF	TGTGCCAGCAGCCCAGGGACAGGGGTCTGGGAGCAGTACTTC
TRBV7-8	-	-	TRBJ2-5	CASSLRGAYQYF	TGTGCCAGCAGCTTAAGGGGGGCGTATCAGTACTTC
TRBV5-1	TRBD1	-	TRBJ2-6	CASSFGRGSGGANVLTF	TGCGCCAGCAGCTTCGGCAGGGGGAGTGGTGGGGCCAACGTCCTGACTTTC
TRBV5-1	-	-	TRBJ1-1	CASSLMGSTLTNTEAFF	TGCGCCAGCAGCTTGATGGGGAGTACTCTTACGAACACTGAAGCTTTCTTT
TRBV5-6	-	few	TRBJ2-5	CASSQGRYQETQYF	TGTGCCAGCAGCCAGGGACGGTACCAAGAGACCCAGTACTTC
TRBV7-2	-	-	TRBJ2-7	CAGSLYGSYEQYF	TGTGCCGGCAGCTTATATGGTAGCTACGAGCAGTACTTC
TRBV4-1	-	-	TRBJ1-5	CASSQEWGNQPQHF	TGCGCCAGCAGCCAAGAGTGGGGGAATCAGCCCCAGCATTTT
TRBV9	-	-	TRBJ1-6	CASSYSKQYNSPLHF	TGTGCCAGCAGTTACTCGAAACAGTATAATTCACCCCTCCACTTT
TRBV13	TRBD1	-	TRBJ2-5	CASSPGTEAQETQYF	TGTGCCAGCAGCCCCGGGACAGAAGCACAAGAGACCCAGTACTTC
TRBV7-2	TRBD1	many	TRBJ1-2	CASSLAAGQEFAYGYTF	TGTGCCAGCAGCTTAGCGGCGGGACAGGAGTTTGCCTATGGCTACACCTTC
TRBV6-6	-	-	TRBJ1-6	CASSERGGLGSSPLHF	TGTGCCAGCAGTGAAAGGGGTGGCTTAGGGTCTTCACCCCTCCACTTT
TRBV14	-	few	TRBJ2-7	CASSAELRKDRPYEQYF	TGTGCCAGCAGCGCGGAGCTGCGTAAGGACAGACCCTACGAGCAGTACTTC
TRBV20-1	TRBD1	many	TRBJ1-5	CSARGGGLGNQPQHF	TGCAGTGCTAGAGGAGGGGGCTTGGGCAATCAGCCCCAGCATTTT
TRBV7-3	-	-	TRBJ1-2	CASSLNGQVAANYGYTF	TGTGCCAGCAGCTTAAATGGGCAAGTTGCGGCGAACTATGGCTACACCTTC
TRBV13	-	few	TRBJ1-4	CASSLWNELNEKLFF	TGTGCCAGCAGCTTATGGAACGAGCTTAATGAAAAACTGTTTTTT
TRBV12-3/TRBV12-4	-	few	TRBJ2-7	CASRKLAGSYEQYF	TGTGCCAGCAGGAAGTTGGCAGGGAGCTACGAGCAGTACTTC
TRBV6-6	-	few	TRBJ2-7	CASKRQGSYEQYF	TGTGCCAGCAAACGTCAGGGTTCCTACGAGCAGTACTTC
TRBV7-8	-	few	TRBJ1-1	CASSLTTGANTEAFF	TGTGCCAGCAGCTTAACTACTGGAGCGAACACTGAAGCTTTCTTT
TRBV9	TRBD1	many	TRBJ1-5	CASSDGTVSQPQHF	TGTGCCAGCAGCGATGGGACAGTGAGCCAGCCCCAGCATTTT
TRBV12-3/TRBV12-4	TRBD2	-	TRBJ2-5	CASSYVGLAGGARQETQYF	TGTGCCAGCAGTTACGTTGGACTAGCGGGGGGCGCACGCCAAGAGACCCAGTACTTC
TRBV10-3	TRBD2	-	TRBJ2-3	CAIRTGTTRTDTQYF	TGTGCCATCAGGACCGGGACTACCCGCACAGATACGCAGTATTTT
TRBV29-1	-	once	TRBJ2-1	CSVGTSYGEQFF	TGCAGCGTCGGTACTAGCTACGGTGAGCAGTTCTTC
TRBV29-1	-	-	TRBJ1-2	CSVVTAYGYTF	TGCAGCGTTGTGACAGCCTATGGCTACACCTTC
TRBV7-2	TRBD1	-	TRBJ1-6	CASSYTGGSPLHF	TGTGCCAGCAGCTATACAGGGGGTTCACCCCTCCACTTT
TRBV20-1	TRBD2	many	TRBJ2-5	CSARGPGLAETQYF	TGCAGTGCTAGAGGCCCTGGACTAGCAGAGACCCAGTACTTC
TRBV5-1	-	-	TRBJ1-2	CASSLEGPSNYGYTF	TGCGCCAGCAGCTTGGAAGGGCCCTCTAACTATGGCTACACCTTC
TRBV6-6	TRBD1	few	TRBJ1-6	CASSYSWTGYNSPLHF	TGTGCCAGCAGTTACTCGTGGACAGGGTATAATTCACCCCTCCACTTT
TRBV29-1	TRBD2	once	TRBJ2-1	CSVAAGTSYNEQFF	TGCAGCGTTGCCGCCGGGACTAGCTACAATGAGCAGTTCTTC
TRBV10-3	-	few	TRBJ1-5	CASKGTSNQPQHF	TGTGCCAGCAAAGGCACCAGCAATCAGCCCCAGCATTTT
TRBV20-1	-	few	TRBJ2-7	CSAEVGDYEQYF	TGCAGTGCTGAAGTCGGCGACTACGAGCAGTACTTC
TRBV7-9	-	-	TRBJ2-7	CASIPLGDEQYF	TGTGCCAGCATTCCTCTCGGGGACGAGCAGTACTTC
TRBV7-2	TRBD1	-	TRBJ1-3	CASSLGTGAGNTIYF	TGTGCCAGCAGCCTCGGGACAGGGGCTGGAAACACCATATATTTT
TRBV11-2	-	few	TRBJ2-5	CASSLDSGVGGETQYF	TGTGCCAGCAGCTTAGATTCGGGGGTCGGAGGGGAGACCCAGTACTTC
TRBV7-8	-	few	TRBJ1-1	CASSPLAGNTEAFF	TGTGCCAGCAGCCCCTTGGCAGGGAACACTGAAGCTTTCTTT
TRBV29-1	TRBD2	many	TRBJ2-7	CSAGLGTYEQYF	TGCAGCGCTGGACTAGGGACCTACGAGCAGTACTTC
TRBV9	-	many	TRBJ1-2	CASSVTEGNGYTF	TGTGCCAGCAGCGTAACAGAGGGCAATGGCTACACCTTC
TRBV7-9	-	many	TRBJ1-1	CASSLVPRENEAFF	TGTGCCAGCAGCTTAGTACCCCGGGAAAATGAAGCTTTCTTT